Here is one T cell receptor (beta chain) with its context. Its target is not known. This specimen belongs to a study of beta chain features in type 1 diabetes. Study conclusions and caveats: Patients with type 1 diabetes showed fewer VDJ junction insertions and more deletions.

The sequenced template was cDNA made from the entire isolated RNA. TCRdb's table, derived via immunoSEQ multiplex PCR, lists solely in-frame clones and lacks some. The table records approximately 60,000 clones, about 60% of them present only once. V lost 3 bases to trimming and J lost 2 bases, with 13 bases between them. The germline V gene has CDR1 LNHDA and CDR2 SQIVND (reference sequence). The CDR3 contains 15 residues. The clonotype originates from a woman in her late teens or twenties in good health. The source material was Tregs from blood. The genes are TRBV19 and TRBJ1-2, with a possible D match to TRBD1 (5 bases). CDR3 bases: TGTGCCAGTAGTATTACCGCAGGGTACAACTATGGCTACACCTTC. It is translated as CASSITAGYNYGYTF.